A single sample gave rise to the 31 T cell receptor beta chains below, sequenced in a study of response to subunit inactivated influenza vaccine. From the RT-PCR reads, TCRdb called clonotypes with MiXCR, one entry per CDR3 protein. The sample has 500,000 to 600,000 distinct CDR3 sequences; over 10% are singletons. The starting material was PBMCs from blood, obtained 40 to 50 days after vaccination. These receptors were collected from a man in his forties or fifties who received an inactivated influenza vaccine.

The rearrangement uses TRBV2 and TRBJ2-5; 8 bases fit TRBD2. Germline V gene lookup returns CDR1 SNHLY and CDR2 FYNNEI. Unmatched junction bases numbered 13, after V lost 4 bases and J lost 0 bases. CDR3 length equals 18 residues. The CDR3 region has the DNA TGTGCCAGCAGTGGTTCCTCGGGACTAGTAAAACACCAAGAGACCCAGTACTTC. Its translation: CASSGSSGLVKHQETQYF.

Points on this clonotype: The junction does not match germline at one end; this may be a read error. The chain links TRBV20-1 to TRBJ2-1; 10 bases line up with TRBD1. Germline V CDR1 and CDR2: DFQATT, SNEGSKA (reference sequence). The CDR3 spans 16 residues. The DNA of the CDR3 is TGCTGTGCTAGAGATCTGACAGGGGGCATTTACAATGAGCAGTTCTTC. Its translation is CCARDLTGGIYNEQFF.

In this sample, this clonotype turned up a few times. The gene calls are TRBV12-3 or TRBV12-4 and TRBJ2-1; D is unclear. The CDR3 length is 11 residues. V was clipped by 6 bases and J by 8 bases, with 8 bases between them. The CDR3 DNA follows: TGTGCCAGCAGGATAGAACATGAGCAGTTCTTC. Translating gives CASRIEHEQFF.

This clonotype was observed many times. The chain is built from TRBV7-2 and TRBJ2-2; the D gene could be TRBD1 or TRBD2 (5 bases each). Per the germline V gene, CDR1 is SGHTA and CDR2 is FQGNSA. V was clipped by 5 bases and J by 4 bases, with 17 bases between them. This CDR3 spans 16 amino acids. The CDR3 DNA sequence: TGTGCCAGCAGCGCGAGGGGACCCTCGGGCACCGGGGAGCTGTTTTTT. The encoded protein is CASSARGPSGTGELFF.

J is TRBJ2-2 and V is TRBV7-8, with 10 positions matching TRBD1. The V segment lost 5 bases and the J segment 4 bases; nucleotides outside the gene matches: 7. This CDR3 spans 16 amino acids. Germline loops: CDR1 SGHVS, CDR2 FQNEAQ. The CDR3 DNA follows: TGTGCCAGCAGCGAAACGACAGGGGGCGGCACCGGGGAGCTGTTTTTT. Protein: CASSETTGGGTGELFF.

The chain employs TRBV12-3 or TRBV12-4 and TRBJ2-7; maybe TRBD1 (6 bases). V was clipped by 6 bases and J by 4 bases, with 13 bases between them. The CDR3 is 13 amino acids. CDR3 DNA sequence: TGTGCCAGCAGCGATGACAGGACATACGAGCAGTACTTC. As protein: CASSDDRTYEQYF.

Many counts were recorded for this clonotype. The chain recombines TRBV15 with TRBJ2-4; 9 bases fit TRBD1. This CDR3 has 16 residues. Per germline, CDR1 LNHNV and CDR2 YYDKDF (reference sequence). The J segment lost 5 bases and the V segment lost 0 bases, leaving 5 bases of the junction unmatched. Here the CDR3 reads CATSRDIGQGQNIQYF. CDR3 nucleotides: TGTGCCACCAGCAGAGACATAGGACAGGGGCAAAACATTCAGTACTTC.

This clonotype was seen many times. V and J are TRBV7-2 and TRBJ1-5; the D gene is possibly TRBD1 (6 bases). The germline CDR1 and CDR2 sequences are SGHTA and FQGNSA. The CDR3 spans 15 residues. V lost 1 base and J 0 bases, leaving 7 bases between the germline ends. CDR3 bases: TGTGCCAGCAGCTTAGAAGGGGGTAGCAATCAGCCCCAGCATTTT. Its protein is CASSLEGGSNQPQHF.

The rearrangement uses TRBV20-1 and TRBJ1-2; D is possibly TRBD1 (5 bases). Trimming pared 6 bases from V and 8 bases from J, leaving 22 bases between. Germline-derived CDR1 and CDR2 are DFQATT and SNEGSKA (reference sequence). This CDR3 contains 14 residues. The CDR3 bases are TGCAGTGCCCTTAGCGGGGGATCTTTGCAGGGCTACACCTTC. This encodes CSALSGGSLQGYTF.

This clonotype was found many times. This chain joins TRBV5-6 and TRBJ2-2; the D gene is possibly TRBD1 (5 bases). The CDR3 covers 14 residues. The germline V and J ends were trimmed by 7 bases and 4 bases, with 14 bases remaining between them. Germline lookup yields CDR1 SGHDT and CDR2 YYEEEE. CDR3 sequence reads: CASHLGAATGELFF. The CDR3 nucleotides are TGTGCCAGCCACCTAGGGGCGGCCACCGGGGAGCTGTTTTTT.

CDR3 in DNA: TGTGCCAGAAAAGGCCGAGGGAGCACAGATACGCAGTATTTT. Its translation is CARKGRGSTDTQYF. V is TRBV6-1 and J is TRBJ2-3, with D possibly TRBD2 on 5 matching bases. Germline assignment: CDR1 MNHNS and CDR2 SASEGT. The CDR3 is made up of 14 amino acids. The V and J ends lost 9 bases and 0 bases respectively, with 13 bases between them.

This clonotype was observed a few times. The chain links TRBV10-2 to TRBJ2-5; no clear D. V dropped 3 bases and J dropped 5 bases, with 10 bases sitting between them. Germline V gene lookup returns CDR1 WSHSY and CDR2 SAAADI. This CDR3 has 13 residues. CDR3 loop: CASSDPASETQYF. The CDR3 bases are TGCGCCAGCAGTGACCCAGCTTCGGAGACCCAGTACTTC.

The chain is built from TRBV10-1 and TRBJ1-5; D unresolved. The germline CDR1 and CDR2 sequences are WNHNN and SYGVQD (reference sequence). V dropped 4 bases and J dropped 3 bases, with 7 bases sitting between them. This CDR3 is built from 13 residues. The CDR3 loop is CASSASVNQPQHF. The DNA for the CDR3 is TGCGCCAGCAGTGCCTCGGTCAATCAGCCCCAGCATTTT.

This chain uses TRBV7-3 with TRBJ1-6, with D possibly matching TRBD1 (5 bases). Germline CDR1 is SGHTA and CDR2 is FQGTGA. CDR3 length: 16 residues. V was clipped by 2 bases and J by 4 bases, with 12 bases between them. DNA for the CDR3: TGTGCCAGCAGCTTATCCGGGGACCCGTATAATTCACCCCTCCACTTT. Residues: CASSLSGDPYNSPLHF.

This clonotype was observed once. In DNA form, the CDR3 reads TGCAGTGCTATTGTCCCAGGCCCGGAGCTAAAAAACATTCAGTACTTC. It yields the protein CSAIVPGPELKNIQYF. The chain joins TRBV20-1 to TRBJ2-4; D is unclear. CDR1 is DFQATT and CDR2 is SNEGSKA in the germline V gene (reference sequence). V lost 4 bases and J lost 4, with 20 bases in between. The CDR3 consists of 16 residues.

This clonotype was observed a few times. CDR3 in amino acids: CASSPFLGTDTQYF. The CDR3 DNA is TGCGCCAGCAGCCCATTTCTGGGTACAGATACGCAGTATTTT. The J gene is TRBJ2-3, the V gene TRBV5-1; no reliable D call. This CDR3 region has 14 residues. Trimming pared 4 bases from V and 3 bases from J, leaving 12 bases between. Germline CDR1 and CDR2: SGHRS and YFSETQ.

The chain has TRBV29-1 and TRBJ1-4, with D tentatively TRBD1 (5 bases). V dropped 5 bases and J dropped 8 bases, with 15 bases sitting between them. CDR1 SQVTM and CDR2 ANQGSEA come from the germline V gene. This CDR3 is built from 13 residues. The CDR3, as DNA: TGCAGCGTTTCTGGGACCAACATAGAAAAACTGTTTTTT. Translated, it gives CSVSGTNIEKLFF.

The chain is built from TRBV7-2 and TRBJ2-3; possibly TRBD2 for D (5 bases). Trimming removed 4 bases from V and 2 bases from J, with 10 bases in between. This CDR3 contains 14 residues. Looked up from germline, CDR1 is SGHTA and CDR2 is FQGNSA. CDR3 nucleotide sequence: TGTGCCAGCAGCTATGGCGGGTTCACAGATACGCAGTATTTT. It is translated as CASSYGGFTDTQYF.

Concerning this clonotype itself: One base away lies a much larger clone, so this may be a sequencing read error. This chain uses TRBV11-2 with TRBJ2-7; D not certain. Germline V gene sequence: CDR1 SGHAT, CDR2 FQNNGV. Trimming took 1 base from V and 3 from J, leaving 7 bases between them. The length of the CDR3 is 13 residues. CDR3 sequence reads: CASSLVPIYEQYF. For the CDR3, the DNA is TGTGCCAGCAGCTTAGTCCCGATCTACGAGCAGTACTTC. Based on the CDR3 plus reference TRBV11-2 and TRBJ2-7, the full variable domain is EAGVAQSPRYKIIEKRQSVAFWCNPISGHATLYWYQQILGQGPKLLIQFQNNGVVDDSQLPKDRFSAERLKGVDSTLKIQPAKLEDSAVYLCASSLVPIYEQYFGPGTRLTVT.

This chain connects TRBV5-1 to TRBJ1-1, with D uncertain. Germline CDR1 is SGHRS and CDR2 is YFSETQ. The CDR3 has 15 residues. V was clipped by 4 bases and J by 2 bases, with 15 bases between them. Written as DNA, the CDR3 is TGCGCCAGCAGCATCGGACCGGTGCCTAACACTGAAGCTTTCTTT. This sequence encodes CASSIGPVPNTEAFF. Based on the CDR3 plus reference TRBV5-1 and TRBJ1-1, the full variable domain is KAGVTQTPRYLIKTRGQQVTLSCSPISGHRSVSWYQQTPGQGLQFLFEYFSETQRNKGNFPGRFSGRQFSNSRSEMNVSTLELGDSALYLCASSIGPVPNTEAFFGQGTRLTVV.

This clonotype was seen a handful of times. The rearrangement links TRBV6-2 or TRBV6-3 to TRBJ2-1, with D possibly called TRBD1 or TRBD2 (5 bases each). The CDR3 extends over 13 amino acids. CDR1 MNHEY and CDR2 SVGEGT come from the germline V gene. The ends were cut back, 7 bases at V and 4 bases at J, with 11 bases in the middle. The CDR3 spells CASTIGAYNEQFF. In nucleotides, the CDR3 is TGTGCCAGCACTATCGGGGCTTACAATGAGCAGTTCTTC.

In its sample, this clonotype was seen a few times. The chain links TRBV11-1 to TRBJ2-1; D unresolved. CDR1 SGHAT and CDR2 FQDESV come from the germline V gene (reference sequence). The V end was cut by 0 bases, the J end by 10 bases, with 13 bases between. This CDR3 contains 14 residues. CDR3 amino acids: CASSLAATPIEQFF. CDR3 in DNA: TGTGCCAGCAGCTTAGCCGCGACCCCAATAGAGCAGTTCTTC.

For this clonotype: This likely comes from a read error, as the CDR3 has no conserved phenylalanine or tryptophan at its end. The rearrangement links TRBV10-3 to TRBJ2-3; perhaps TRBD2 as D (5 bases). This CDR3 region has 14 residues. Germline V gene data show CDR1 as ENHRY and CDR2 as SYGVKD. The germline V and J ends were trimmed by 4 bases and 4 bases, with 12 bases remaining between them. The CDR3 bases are TGTGCCATCAGTGCTAGCCTGAAACCAGATACGCAGTATTAT. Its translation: CAISASLKPDTQYY.

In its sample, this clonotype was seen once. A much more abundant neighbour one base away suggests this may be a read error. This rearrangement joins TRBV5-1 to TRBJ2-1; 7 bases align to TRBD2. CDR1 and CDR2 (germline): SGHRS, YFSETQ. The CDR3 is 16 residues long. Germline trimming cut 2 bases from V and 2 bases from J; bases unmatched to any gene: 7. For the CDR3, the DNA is TGCGCCAGCAGCTTTGTGGGCGGGAGCACCTACAATGAGCAGTTCTTC. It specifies CASSFVGGSTYNEQFF.

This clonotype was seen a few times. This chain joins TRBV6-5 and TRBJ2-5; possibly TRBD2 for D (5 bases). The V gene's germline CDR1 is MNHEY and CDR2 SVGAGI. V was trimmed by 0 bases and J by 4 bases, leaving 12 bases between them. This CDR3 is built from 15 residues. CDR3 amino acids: CASSYSILAPETQYF. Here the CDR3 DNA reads TGTGCCAGCAGTTACTCGATCCTAGCCCCAGAGACCCAGTACTTC.

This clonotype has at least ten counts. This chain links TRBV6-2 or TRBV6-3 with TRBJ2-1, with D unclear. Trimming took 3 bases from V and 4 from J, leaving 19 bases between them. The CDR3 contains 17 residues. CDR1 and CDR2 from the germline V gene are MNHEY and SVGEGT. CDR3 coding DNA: TGTGCCAGCAGTTATTCGCCTTTGGGCGGCCTTTACAATGAGCAGTTCTTC. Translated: CASSYSPLGGLYNEQFF.

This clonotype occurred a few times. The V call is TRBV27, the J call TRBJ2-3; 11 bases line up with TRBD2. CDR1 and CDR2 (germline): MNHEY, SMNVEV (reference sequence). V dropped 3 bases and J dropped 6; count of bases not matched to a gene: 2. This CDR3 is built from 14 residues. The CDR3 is CASSFLAGGDTQYF. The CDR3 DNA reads TGTGCCAGCAGTTTCTTAGCGGGAGGGGATACGCAGTATTTT.

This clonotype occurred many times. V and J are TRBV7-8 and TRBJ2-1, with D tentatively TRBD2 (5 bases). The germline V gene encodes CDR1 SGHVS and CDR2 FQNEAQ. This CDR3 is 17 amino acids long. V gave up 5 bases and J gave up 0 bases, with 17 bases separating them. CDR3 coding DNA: TGTGCCAGCAGCCCCCCTGGCGGCACTAGCTCCTACAATGAGCAGTTCTTC. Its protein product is CASSPPGGTSSYNEQFF.

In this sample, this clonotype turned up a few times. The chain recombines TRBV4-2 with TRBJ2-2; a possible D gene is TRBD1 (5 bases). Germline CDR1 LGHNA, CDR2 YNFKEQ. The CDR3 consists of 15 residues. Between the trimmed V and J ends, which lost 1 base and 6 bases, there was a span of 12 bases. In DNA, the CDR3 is TGTGCCAGCAGCCAAGCTCCAGGGCTTCCCGGGGAGCTGTTTTTT. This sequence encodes CASSQAPGLPGELFF.

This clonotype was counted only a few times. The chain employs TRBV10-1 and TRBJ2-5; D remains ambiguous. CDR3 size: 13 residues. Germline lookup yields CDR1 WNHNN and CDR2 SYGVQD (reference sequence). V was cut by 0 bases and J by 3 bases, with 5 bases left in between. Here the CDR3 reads CASSESVKETQYF. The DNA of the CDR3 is TGCGCCAGCAGTGAGTCGGTTAAAGAGACCCAGTACTTC.

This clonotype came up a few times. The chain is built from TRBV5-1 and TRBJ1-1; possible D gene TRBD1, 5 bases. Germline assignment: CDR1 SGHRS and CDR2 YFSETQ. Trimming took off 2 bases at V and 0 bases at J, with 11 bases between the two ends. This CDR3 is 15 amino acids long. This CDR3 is CASSLLGVMNTEAFF. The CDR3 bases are TGCGCCAGCAGCTTATTAGGGGTAATGAACACTGAAGCTTTCTTT.